The 17 T cell receptor beta chains presented below share a single source sample, sequenced in a study of CD8 T cells in ankylosing spondylitis. Their target antigens are unknown. Each CDR3 protein is one row after TCRdb ran MiXCR on the 5' RACE reads. The sample carries 700,000 to 850,000 distinct CDR3 sequences, approximately 12% recorded once. General study points: One TCR beta motif, made up of about 8 highly homologous variants, appeared characteristic of ankylosing spondylitis blood.

Input material: blood, either unsorted or a sorted T cell fraction (not recorded which). Source of these receptors: a male donor with ankylosing spondylitis.

The chain carries TRBV5-1 and TRBJ1-1, with TRBD1 matching over 7 bases. V trimming: 2 bases; J trimming: 3 bases; junction bases outside the gene matches: 4. The CDR3 covers 14 residues. Germline lookup yields CDR1 SGHRS and CDR2 YFSETQ. CDR3 bases: TGCGCCAGCAGCTTTACACAGGGGTACACTGAAGCTTTCTTT. Amino acid sequence: CASSFTQGYTEAFF.

The chain employs TRBV5-8 and TRBJ1-1; D gene ambiguous. CDR3 length: 16 residues. The germline gives CDR1 SGHTS, CDR2 YDEGEE. V shed 4 bases and J shed 6 bases, with 22 bases lying between them. The DNA for the CDR3 is TGTGCCAGCAGCATGGACTCCTATCTCCCAGACGCTGAAGCTTTCTTT. It translates to CASSMDSYLPDAEAFF. The whole variable domain, filled in from reference TRBV5-8 and TRBJ1-1, reads EAGVTQSPTHLIKTRGQQATLRCSPISGHTSVYWYQQALGLGLQFLLWYDEGEERNRGNFPPRFSGRQFPNYSSELNVNALELEDSALYLCASSMDSYLPDAEAFFGQGTRLTVV.

The chain uses TRBV18 and TRBJ2-5; tentative D call: TRBD2 (5 bases). This CDR3 region has 13 residues. Looked up from germline, CDR1 is KGHSH and CDR2 is LQKENI. V was pared by 6 bases and J by 3 bases, with 11 bases between. The CDR3 nucleotides are TGTGCCAGCTCCCCCGGGGTGGAAGAGACCCAGTACTTC. It codes for CASSPGVEETQYF.

This clonotype was recorded a few times. This chain joins TRBV12-3 or TRBV12-4 and TRBJ1-4; maybe TRBD1 (5 bases). The CDR3 has 14 residues. Trimming cost V 6 bases and J 4 bases, with 12 bases left between them. In nucleotides, the CDR3 is TGTGCCAGCAGAATAGACAGCAGTAATGAAAAACTGTTTTTT. Its protein product is CASRIDSSNEKLFF.

This clonotype was seen repeatedly, ten times or more. The chain recombines TRBV7-2 with TRBJ2-7; 9 nucleotides align to TRBD2. The CDR3 length is 14 residues. Losses at the gene ends were 5 bases for V and 4 bases for J; bases not matched to a gene: 6. Germline CDR1 reads SGHTA; CDR2 reads FQGNSA. CDR3 sequence (DNA): TGTGCCAGCAGCGTAGGAGCGGGGGGTTACGAGCAGTACTTC. Translated, it gives CASSVGAGGYEQYF.

This clonotype has only a few counts. The chain couples TRBV7-9 to TRBJ2-1, with 8 bases fitting TRBD2. The CDR3 runs 16 residues. With V trimmed by 0 bases and J by 8 bases, 9 bases remained unmatched. Per germline, CDR1 SEHNR and CDR2 FQNEAQ (reference sequence). The CDR3 DNA sequence: TGTGCCAGCAGCTTAGCGGTTTCAGCGGGAGTTGATGAGCAGTTCTTC. Amino acid sequence: CASSLAVSAGVDEQFF. The full variable domain, with the rest looked up from reference TRBV7-9 and TRBJ2-1, is DTGVSQNPRHKITKRGQNVTFRCDPISEHNRLYWYRQTLGQGPEFLTYFQNEAQLEKSRLLSDRFSAERPKGSFSTLEIQRTEQGDSAMYLCASSLAVSAGVDEQFFGPGTRLTVL.

This clonotype was detected a few times. The chain is built from TRBV6-2 or TRBV6-3 and TRBJ2-1; D gene ambiguous. The CDR3 contains 13 residues. Germline CDR1 and CDR2: MNHEY and SVGEGT. The ends were cut back, 2 bases at V and 8 bases at J, with 10 bases in the middle. The CDR3 loop reads CASSYGPGHEQFF. The CDR3 nucleotides read TGTGCCAGCAGTTACGGACCCGGCCATGAGCAGTTCTTC.

This clonotype was picked up a small number of times. CDR3: CSARVFPTDTQYF. In DNA form, the CDR3 reads TGCAGTGCTAGAGTTTTCCCCACAGATACGCAGTATTTT. The chain couples TRBV20-1 to TRBJ2-3, with unresolved D. Per germline, CDR1 DFQATT and CDR2 SNEGSKA (reference sequence). V was trimmed by 1 base and J by 2 bases, leaving 7 bases between them. The CDR3 runs 13 residues.

This chain joins TRBV10-3 and TRBJ2-5; D is unresolved. The CDR3 totals 13 residues. Per the germline V gene, CDR1 is ENHRY and CDR2 is SYGVKD. Trimming took off 5 bases at V and 3 bases at J, with 10 bases between the two ends. CDR3 DNA: TGTGCCATCAGTAAAGAGTTAGAAGAGACCCAGTACTTC. Translated: CAISKELEETQYF.

This clonotype was seen a handful of times. V is TRBV20-1 and J is TRBJ1-1, with a tentative D call TRBD1 (5 bases). Deletions cut 2 bases from V and 7 bases from J, with 11 bases between. Germline V gives CDR1 DFQATT, CDR2 SNEGSKA (reference sequence). CDR3 length: 12 amino acids. CDR3 nucleotide sequence: TGCAGTGCTAGAAAACAGGCCCATGAAGCTTTCTTT. It translates to CSARKQAHEAFF.

This clonotype was counted at least ten times. The chain recombines TRBV15 with TRBJ1-1, with D uncertain. V was trimmed by 3 bases and J by 5 bases, leaving 13 bases between them. This CDR3 has 14 amino acids. CDR1 and CDR2 (germline): LNHNV, YYDKDF (reference sequence). DNA of the CDR3: TGTGCCACCAGCAGGCTACTAGGACGGACTGAAGCTTTCTTT. Its translation is CATSRLLGRTEAFF.

The chain has TRBV9 and TRBJ1-1; a possible D gene is TRBD1 (5 bases). CDR3 size: 14 residues. V was trimmed by 3 bases and J by 5 bases, leaving 14 bases between them. Looked up from germline, CDR1 is SGDLS and CDR2 is YYNGEE. The chain's CDR3 is CASSADGTQTEAFF. For the CDR3, the DNA is TGTGCCAGCAGCGCCGACGGGACTCAAACTGAAGCTTTCTTT.

This rearrangement joins TRBV20-1 to TRBJ2-7; D is unresolved. This CDR3 contains 13 residues. Germline V gives CDR1 DFQATT, CDR2 SNEGSKA (reference sequence). The V and J ends lost 6 bases and 1 base respectively, with 13 bases between them. In nucleotides, the CDR3 is TGCAGTGCAACAAAGGTCATATCCTACGAGCAGTACTTC. It yields the protein CSATKVISYEQYF.

This clonotype was found many times. The rearrangement joins TRBV20-1 to TRBJ1-6; D call uncertain. Germline values: CDR1 DFQATT, CDR2 SNEGSKA (reference sequence). The V and J ends lost 3 bases and 5 bases respectively, with 8 bases between them. The CDR3 is 13 residues long. The CDR3 loop reads CSARRLDNSPLHF. The CDR3 region has the DNA TGCAGTGCTAGGCGGCTGGATAATTCACCCCTCCACTTT.

The gene calls are TRBV6-5 and TRBJ1-2, with D maybe TRBD1 (6 bases). The V gene's germline CDR1 is MNHEY and CDR2 SVGAGI. This CDR3 has 12 amino acids. V was pared by 2 bases and J by 8 bases, with 9 bases between. CDR3 sequence reads: CASSYDRWGYTF. The CDR3 coding sequence is TGTGCCAGCAGTTACGACAGGTGGGGCTACACCTTC.

The V gene is TRBV7-9, the J gene TRBJ1-4, with D maybe TRBD1 (5 bases). Trimming took 4 bases from V and 0 from J, leaving 9 bases between them. The CDR3 covers 15 residues. Germline CDR1 and CDR2: SEHNR and FQNEAQ (reference sequence). The CDR3 region is CASSSKGATNEKLFF. In nucleotides, the CDR3 is TGTGCCAGCAGCTCTAAAGGGGCAACTAATGAAAAACTGTTTTTT.

The genes are TRBV7-2 and TRBJ2-3; 12 positions agree with TRBD2. V was pared by 5 bases and J by 2 bases, with 8 bases of the junction left unmatched. This CDR3 is 17 amino acids long. Germline-derived CDR1 and CDR2 are SGHTA and FQGNSA. CDR3: CASSRGLAGPITDTQYF. The CDR3 bases are TGTGCCAGCAGCCGGGGACTAGCGGGCCCGATCACAGATACGCAGTATTTT. The variable domain in full, with the rest retrieved from reference TRBV7-2 and TRBJ2-3, is GAGVSQSPSNKVTEKGKDVELRCDPISGHTALYWYRQSLGQGLEFLIYFQGNSAPDKSGLPSDRFSAERTGGSVSTLTIQRTQQEDSAVYLCASSRGLAGPITDTQYFGPGTRLTVL.